The clone carrying this T cell receptor (beta chain) was seen a few times. Its antigen is unknown. These data originate in a study of response to subunit inactivated influenza vaccine. General study points: Few additional T cells are recruited per seasonal influenza vaccination, authors suggested.

V was shortened by 0 bases and J by 0 bases, with 18 bases between the two germline ends. Germline-derived CDR1 and CDR2 are SGHRS and YFSETQ. CDR3 length equals 19 residues. TCRdb reanalysed the RT-PCR reads using MiXCR and keeps one entry per CDR3 protein. The sample shows about 700,000 distinct CDR3 sequences, 15% to 18% of them seen only once. The source is a man aged 50 or older who received an inactivated influenza vaccine. The chain recombines TRBV5-1 with TRBJ2-2; either TRBD1 or TRBD2 may fit D (5 bases each). The specimen was PBMCs from blood, collected 11 to 12 days after vaccination. The CDR3: CASSLVRFTRGANTGELFF. The CDR3, as DNA: TGCGCCAGCAGCTTGGTCCGTTTCACCCGGGGCGCGAACACCGGGGAGCTGTTTTTT.